A single sample gave rise to the 12 T cell receptor beta chains below, sequenced in a study of tumour-infiltrating T cells in Burkitt lymphoma. Clones were read by immunoSEQ multiplex PCR, and TCRdb kept only the in-frame ones, dropping some. The repertoire includes some 1,700 clones, over 40% of them detected once, and roughly 2.4% sits in the top ten. Sample: tumor tissue. These receptors all come from a human donor with Burkitt lymphoma.

The V and J genes are TRBV5-1 and TRBJ2-7; tentative D call: TRBD2 (5 bases). This CDR3 is built from 14 residues. V was clipped by 0 bases and J by 1 base, with 8 bases between them. Germline-derived CDR1 and CDR2 are SGHRS and YFSETQ. CDR3 loop: CASSLESGSYEQYF. The CDR3 DNA sequence: TGCGCCAGCAGCTTGGAGAGCGGATCCTACGAGCAGTACTTC.

The chain is built from TRBV4-1 and TRBJ2-2; perhaps TRBD2 as D (6 bases). V was trimmed by 5 bases and J by 2 bases, leaving 12 bases between them. This CDR3 is built from 15 residues. Germline V lookup: CDR1 MGHRA, CDR2 YSYEKL. CDR3 region: CASSYRLGNTGELFF. CDR3 sequence (DNA): TGCGCCAGCAGCTACCGACTAGGTAACACCGGGGAGCTGTTTTTT.

The CDR3 spells CASSLQGIANSPLHF. The CDR3 bases are TGTGCCAGCAGTTTGCAGGGGATAGCCAATTCACCCCTCCACTTT. This chain links TRBV28 with TRBJ1-6, with D possibly being TRBD1 (6 bases). CDR3 length equals 15 residues. The V gene lost 3 bases and the J gene lost 7 bases, with 13 bases spanning the gap. The germline V gene encodes CDR1 MDHEN and CDR2 SYDVKM.

The CDR3 here is CASSHRLEETQYF. The CDR3 DNA reads as TGTGCCAGCAGCCATCGACTAGAAGAGACCCAGTACTTC. The rearrangement joins TRBV14 to TRBJ2-5; D might be TRBD2 (6 bases). This CDR3 is 13 amino acids long. Germline V gene sequence: CDR1 SGHDN, CDR2 FVKESK. The V end lost 3 bases, the J end lost 3 bases, and 8 bases lay between the germline ends.

This chain connects TRBV6-6 to TRBJ1-6; D call uncertain. With 6 bases removed from V and 5 bases from J, the gap between germline ends came to 11 bases. Germline CDR1 MNHNY, CDR2 SVGAGI (reference sequence). CDR3 length: 14 amino acids. CDR3 loop: CASSEVGNNSPLHF. In DNA form, the CDR3 reads TGTGCCAGCAGCGAGGTGGGGAATAATTCACCCCTCCACTTT.

Only one count was recorded for this clone. CDR3 sequence: CASSQYRAVWDEQFF. As DNA, the CDR3 is TGTGCCAGCAGTCAGTACCGGGCCGTATGGGATGAGCAGTTCTTC. The chain recombines TRBV27 with TRBJ2-1; D remains ambiguous. Germline V CDR1 and CDR2: MNHEY, SMNVEV (reference sequence). The ends were cut back, 5 bases at V and 8 bases at J, with 19 bases in the middle. The CDR3 covers 15 residues.

CDR3 sequence reads: CASSVGGETQYF. The CDR3 coding sequence is TGTGCCAGCAGCGTGGGGGGAGAGACCCAGTACTTC. The chain couples TRBV9 to TRBJ2-5; possibly TRBD2 for D (6 bases). The germline V gene has CDR1 SGDLS and CDR2 YYNGEE. V lost 2 bases, J lost 4 bases, and 6 bases lay in between. This CDR3 has 12 amino acids.

The chain carries TRBV2 and TRBJ2-3; 10 nucleotides line up with TRBD2. Germline CDR1 and CDR2: SNHLY and FYNNEI. Unmatched junction bases numbered 7, after V lost 7 bases and J lost 3 bases. The CDR3 is 15 amino acids. For the CDR3, the DNA is TGTGCCAGCACCTTTCCGGGACTAGCGACAGATACGCAGTATTTT. Encoded protein: CASTFPGLATDTQYF.

The chain employs TRBV9 and TRBJ2-3, with D maybe TRBD2 (6 bases). The CDR3 loop spans 14 amino acids. V shed 0 bases and J shed 4 bases, with 9 bases lying between them. CDR1 is SGDLS and CDR2 is YYNGEE in the germline V gene. CDR3 sequence (DNA): TGTGCCAGCAGCGTAGACGCGGGGTCAGATACGCAGTATTTT. It codes for CASSVDAGSDTQYF. The full variable domain, completed using reference TRBV9 and TRBJ2-3, is DSGVTQTPKHLITATGQRVTLRCSPRSGDLSVYWYQQSLDQGLQFLIQYYNGEERAKGNILERFSAQQFPDLHSELNLSSLELGDSALYFCASSVDAGSDTQYFGPGTRLTVL.

The CDR3 here is CAISEIERGLGTEAFF. CDR3 coding DNA: TGTGCCATCAGTGAGATCGAAAGGGGGCTGGGCACTGAAGCTTTCTTT. V and J are TRBV10-3 and TRBJ1-1; TRBD1 matches at 7 bases. Germline assignment: CDR1 ENHRY and CDR2 SYGVKD. The V and J ends lost 2 bases and 4 bases, in that order; junction bases with no gene match: 10. The CDR3 contains 16 residues.

The V and J genes are TRBV5-1 and TRBJ2-7, with TRBD1 matching over 8 bases. The junction had 13 bases not matched to a gene; V was cut back by 4 bases and J by 4 bases. Germline lookup yields CDR1 SGHRS and CDR2 YFSETQ. CDR3 size: 16 residues. The CDR3 protein is CASSPARGQGTYEQYF. The CDR3 nucleotides are TGCGCCAGCAGCCCAGCCCGAGGACAGGGTACGTACGAGCAGTACTTC.

The chain joins TRBV13 to TRBJ2-5; 7 bases line up with TRBD1. The CDR3 has 15 residues. Per the germline V gene, CDR1 is PRHDT and CDR2 is FYEKMQ (reference sequence). V shed 7 bases, J shed 3 bases, and the junction held 11 bases outside the gene matches. The CDR3 here is CASKQGVSPKETQYF. In DNA, the CDR3 is TGTGCCAGCAAGCAGGGGGTGAGCCCTAAAGAGACCCAGTACTTC.